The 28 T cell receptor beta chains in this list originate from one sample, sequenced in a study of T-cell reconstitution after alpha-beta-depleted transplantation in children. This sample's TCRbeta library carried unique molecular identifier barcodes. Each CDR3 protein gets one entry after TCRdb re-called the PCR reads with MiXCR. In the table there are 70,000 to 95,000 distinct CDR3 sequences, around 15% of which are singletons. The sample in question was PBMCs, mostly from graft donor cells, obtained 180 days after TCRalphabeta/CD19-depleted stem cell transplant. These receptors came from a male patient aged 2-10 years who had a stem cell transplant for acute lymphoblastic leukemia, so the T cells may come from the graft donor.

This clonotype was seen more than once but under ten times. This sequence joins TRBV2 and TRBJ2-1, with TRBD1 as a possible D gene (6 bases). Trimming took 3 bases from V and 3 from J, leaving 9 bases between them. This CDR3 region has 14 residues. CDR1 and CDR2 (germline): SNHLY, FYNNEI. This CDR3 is CASSDTGSYNEQFF. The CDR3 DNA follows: TGTGCCAGCAGTGATACAGGGAGCTACAATGAGCAGTTCTTC.

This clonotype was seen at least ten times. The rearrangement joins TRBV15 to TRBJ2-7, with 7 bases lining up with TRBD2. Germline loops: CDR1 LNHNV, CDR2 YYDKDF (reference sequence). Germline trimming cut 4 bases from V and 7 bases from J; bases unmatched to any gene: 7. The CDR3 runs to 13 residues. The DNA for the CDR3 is TGTGCCACCAGCACCCCAGCGGGGCAAGAGCAGTACTTC. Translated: CATSTPAGQEQYF.

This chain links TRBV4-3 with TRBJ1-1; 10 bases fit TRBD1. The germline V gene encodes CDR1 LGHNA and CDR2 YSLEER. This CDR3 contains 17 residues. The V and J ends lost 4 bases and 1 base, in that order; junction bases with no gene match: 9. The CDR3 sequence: CASSRTTRTGGNTEAFF. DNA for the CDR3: TGCGCCAGCAGCCGTACGACTCGGACAGGGGGGAACACTGAAGCTTTCTTT.

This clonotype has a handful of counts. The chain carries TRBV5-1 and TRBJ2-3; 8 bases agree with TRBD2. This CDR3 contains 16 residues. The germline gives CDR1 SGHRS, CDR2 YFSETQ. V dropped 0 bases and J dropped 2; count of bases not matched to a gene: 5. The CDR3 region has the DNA TGCGCCAGCAGCTTGGGAGGACTAGCCCACACAGATACGCAGTATTTT. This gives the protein CASSLGGLAHTDTQYF. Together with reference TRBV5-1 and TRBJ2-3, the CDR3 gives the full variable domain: KAGVTQTPRYLIKTRGQQVTLSCSPISGHRSVSWYQQTPGQGLQFLFEYFSETQRNKGNFPGRFSGRQFSNSRSEMNVSTLELGDSALYLCASSLGGLAHTDTQYFGPGTRLTVL.

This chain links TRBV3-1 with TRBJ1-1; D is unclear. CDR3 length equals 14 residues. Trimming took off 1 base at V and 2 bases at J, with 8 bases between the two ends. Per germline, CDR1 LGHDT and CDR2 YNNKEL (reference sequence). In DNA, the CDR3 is TGTGCCAGCAGCCAAGGGAATAGAAACACTGAAGCTTTCTTT. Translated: CASSQGNRNTEAFF.

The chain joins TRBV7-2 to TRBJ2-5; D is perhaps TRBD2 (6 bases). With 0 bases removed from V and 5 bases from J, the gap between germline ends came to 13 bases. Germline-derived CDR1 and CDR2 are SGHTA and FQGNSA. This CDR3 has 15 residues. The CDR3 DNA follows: TGTGCCAGCAGCTTAGCGCGGCCGACTAGGGAGACCCAGTACTTC. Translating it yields CASSLARPTRETQYF.

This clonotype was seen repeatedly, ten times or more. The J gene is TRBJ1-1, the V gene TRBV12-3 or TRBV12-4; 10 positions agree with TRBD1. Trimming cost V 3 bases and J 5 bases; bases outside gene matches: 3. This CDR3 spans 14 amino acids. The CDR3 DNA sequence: TGTGCCAGCAGTTTGACAGGGGGCAAGACTGAAGCTTTCTTT. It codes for CASSLTGGKTEAFF.

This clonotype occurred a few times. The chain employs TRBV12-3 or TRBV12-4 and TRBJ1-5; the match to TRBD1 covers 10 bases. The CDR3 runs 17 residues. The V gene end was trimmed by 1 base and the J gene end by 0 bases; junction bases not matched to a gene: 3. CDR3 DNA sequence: TGTGCCAGCAGTTTAGAGACAGGGGGCAATAGCAATCAGCCCCAGCATTTT. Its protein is CASSLETGGNSNQPQHF.

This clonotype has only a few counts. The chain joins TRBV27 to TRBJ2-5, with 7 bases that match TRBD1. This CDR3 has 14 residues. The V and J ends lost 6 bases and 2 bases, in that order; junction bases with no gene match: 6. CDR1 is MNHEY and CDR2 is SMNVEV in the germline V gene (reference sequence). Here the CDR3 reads CASSSDRVQETQYF. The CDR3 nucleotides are TGTGCCAGCAGCTCCGACAGGGTACAAGAGACCCAGTACTTC.

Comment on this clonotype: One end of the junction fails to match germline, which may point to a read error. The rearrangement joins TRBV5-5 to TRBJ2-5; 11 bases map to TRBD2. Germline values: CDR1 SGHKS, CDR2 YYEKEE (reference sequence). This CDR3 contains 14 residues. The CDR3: CASSLPGLAATAPF. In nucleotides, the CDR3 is TGTGCCAGCAGCCTCCCGGGACTAGCGGCCACCGCCCCCTTC.

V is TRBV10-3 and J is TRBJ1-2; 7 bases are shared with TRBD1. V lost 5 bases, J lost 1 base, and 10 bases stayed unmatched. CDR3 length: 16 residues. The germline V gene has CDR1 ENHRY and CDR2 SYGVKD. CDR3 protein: CAISWTGASDNYGYTF. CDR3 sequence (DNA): TGTGCCATCAGTTGGACAGGCGCCTCGGATAACTATGGCTACACCTTC.

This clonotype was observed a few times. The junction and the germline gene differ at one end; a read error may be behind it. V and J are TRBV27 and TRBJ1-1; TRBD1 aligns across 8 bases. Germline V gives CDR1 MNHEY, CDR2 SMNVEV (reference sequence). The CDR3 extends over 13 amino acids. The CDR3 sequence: CASSLGGDRLYVF. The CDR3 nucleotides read TGTGCCAGCAGTTTAGGTGGGGACAGGCTGTATGTCTTT.

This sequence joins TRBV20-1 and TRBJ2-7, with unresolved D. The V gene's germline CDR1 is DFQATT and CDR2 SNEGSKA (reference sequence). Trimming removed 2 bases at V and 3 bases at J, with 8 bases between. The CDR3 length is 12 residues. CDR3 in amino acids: CSARFDNYEQYF. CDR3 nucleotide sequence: TGCAGTGCTAGATTTGACAACTACGAGCAGTACTTC.

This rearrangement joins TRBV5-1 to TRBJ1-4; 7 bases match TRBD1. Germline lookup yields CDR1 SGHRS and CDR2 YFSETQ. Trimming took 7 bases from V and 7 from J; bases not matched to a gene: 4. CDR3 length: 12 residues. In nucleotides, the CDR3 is TGCGCCAGCCGAGGGGGCTCTGAAAAACTGTTTTTT. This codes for CASRGGSEKLFF.

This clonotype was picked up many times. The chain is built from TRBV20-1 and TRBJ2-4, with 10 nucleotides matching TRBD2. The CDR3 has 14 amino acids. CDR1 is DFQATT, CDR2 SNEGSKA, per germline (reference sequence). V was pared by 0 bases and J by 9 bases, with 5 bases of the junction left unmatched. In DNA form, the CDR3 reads TGCAGTGCTAGAGATGGAAGCGGGGGGGGCATTCAGTACTTC. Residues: CSARDGSGGGIQYF.

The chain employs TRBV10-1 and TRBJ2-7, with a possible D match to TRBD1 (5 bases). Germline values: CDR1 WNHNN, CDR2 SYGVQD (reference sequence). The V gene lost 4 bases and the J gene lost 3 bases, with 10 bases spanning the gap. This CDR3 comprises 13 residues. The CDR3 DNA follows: TGCGCCAGCAGTGGAGACAGTGTCTACGAGCAGTACTTC. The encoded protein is CASSGDSVYEQYF.

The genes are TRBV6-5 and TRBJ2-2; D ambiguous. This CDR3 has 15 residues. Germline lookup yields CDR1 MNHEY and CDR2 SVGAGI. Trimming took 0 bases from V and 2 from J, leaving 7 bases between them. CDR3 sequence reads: CASSYSNRNTGELFF. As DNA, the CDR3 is TGTGCCAGCAGTTACTCCAACAGAAACACCGGGGAGCTGTTTTTT.

CDR3: CASSSTSTSGGTEIYEQYF. CDR3 nucleotides: TGTGCCAGCAGCTCCACCTCGACTAGCGGGGGAACGGAGATATACGAGCAGTACTTC. J is TRBJ2-7 and V is TRBV7-9, with 12 bases identical to TRBD2. The CDR3 covers 19 residues. Unmatched junction bases numbered 17, after V lost 4 bases and J lost 4 bases. Germline assignment: CDR1 SEHNR and CDR2 FQNEAQ (reference sequence). The whole variable domain, remainder taken from reference TRBV7-9 and TRBJ2-7, is DTGVSQNPRHKITKRGQNVTFRCDPISEHNRLYWYRQTLGQGPEFLTYFQNEAQLEKSRLLSDRFSAERPKGSFSTLEIQRTEQGDSAMYLCASSSTSTSGGTEIYEQYFGPGTRLTVT.

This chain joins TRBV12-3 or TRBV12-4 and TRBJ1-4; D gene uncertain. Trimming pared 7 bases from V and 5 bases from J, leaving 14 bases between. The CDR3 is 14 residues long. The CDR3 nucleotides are TGTGCCAGCACCCTGGGCAAGAGAAATGAAAAACTGTTTTTT. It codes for CASTLGKRNEKLFF.

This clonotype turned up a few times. The CDR3 region is CASSHGQIFGNQPQHF. As DNA, the CDR3 is TGTGCCAGCAGCCACGGACAGATCTTCGGCAATCAGCCCCAGCATTTT. This chain connects TRBV7-2 to TRBJ1-5; D possibly corresponds to TRBD1 (6 bases). Germline assignment: CDR1 SGHTA and CDR2 FQGNSA. The CDR3 consists of 16 residues. The V gene lost 5 bases and the J gene lost 2 bases, with 16 bases spanning the gap.

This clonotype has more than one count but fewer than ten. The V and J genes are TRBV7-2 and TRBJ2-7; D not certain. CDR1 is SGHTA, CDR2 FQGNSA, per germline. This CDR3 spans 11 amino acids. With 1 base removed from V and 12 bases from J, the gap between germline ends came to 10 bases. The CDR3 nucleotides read TGTGCCAGCAGCTTAGGTACCGAACGGTACTTC. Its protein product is CASSLGTERYF.

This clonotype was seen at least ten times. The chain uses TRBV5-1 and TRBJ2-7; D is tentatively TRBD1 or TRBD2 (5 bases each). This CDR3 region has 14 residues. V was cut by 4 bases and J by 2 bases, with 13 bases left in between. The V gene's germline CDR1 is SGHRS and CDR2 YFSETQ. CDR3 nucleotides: TGCGCCAGCAGCCTTATCCGGGACCCCTACGAGCAGTACTTC. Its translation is CASSLIRDPYEQYF.

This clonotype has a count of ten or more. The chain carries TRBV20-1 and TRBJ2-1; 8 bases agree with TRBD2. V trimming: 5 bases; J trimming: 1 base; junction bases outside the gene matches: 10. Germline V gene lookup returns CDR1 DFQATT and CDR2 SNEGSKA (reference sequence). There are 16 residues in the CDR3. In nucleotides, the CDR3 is TGCAGTGCTCAAACGATAGCGGGACAATCCTACAATGAGCAGTTCTTC. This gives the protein CSAQTIAGQSYNEQFF.

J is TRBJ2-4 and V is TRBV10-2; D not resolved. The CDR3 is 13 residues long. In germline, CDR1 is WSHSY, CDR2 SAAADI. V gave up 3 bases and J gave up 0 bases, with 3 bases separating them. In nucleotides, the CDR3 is TGCGCCAGCAGTGAACTAGCCAAAAACATTCAGTACTTC. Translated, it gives CASSELAKNIQYF.

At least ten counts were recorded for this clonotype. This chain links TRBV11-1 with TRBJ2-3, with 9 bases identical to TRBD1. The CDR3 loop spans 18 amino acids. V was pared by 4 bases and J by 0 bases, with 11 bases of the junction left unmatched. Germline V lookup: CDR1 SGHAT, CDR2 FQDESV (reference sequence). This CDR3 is CASSSTESGTGSTDTQYF. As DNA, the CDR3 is TGTGCCAGCAGCTCTACCGAATCGGGGACAGGGAGCACAGATACGCAGTATTTT. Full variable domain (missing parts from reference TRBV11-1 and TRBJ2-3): EAEVAQSPRYKITEKSQAVAFWCDPISGHATLYWYRQILGQGPELLVQFQDESVVDDSQLPKDRFSAERLKGVDSTLKIQPAELGDSAMYLCASSSTESGTGSTDTQYFGPGTRLTVL.

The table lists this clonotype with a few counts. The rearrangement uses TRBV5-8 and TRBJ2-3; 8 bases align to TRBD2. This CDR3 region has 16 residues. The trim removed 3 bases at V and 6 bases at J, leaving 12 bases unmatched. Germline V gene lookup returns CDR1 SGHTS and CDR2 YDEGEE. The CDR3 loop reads CASSSGGAFTADTQYF. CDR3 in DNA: TGTGCCAGCAGCTCCGGGGGGGCCTTCACAGCGGATACGCAGTATTTT. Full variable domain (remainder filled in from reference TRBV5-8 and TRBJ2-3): EAGVTQSPTHLIKTRGQQATLRCSPISGHTSVYWYQQALGLGLQFLLWYDEGEERNRGNFPPRFSGRQFPNYSSELNVNALELEDSALYLCASSSGGAFTADTQYFGPGTRLTVL.

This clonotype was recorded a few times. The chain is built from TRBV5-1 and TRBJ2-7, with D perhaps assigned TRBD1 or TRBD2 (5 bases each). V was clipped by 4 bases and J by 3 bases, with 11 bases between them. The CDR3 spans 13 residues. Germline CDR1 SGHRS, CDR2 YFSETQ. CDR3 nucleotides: TGCGCCAGCAGCAAGGGACCTTACTACGAGCAGTACTTC. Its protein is CASSKGPYYEQYF.

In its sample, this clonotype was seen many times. CDR3: CASSRQGLNTEAFF. Here the CDR3 DNA reads TGTGCCAGCAGTAGACAGGGCCTGAACACTGAAGCTTTCTTT. This rearrangement joins TRBV12-3 or TRBV12-4 to TRBJ1-1, with TRBD1 matching over 7 bases. The CDR3 has 14 residues. The trim removed 5 bases at V and 0 bases at J, leaving 3 bases unmatched.